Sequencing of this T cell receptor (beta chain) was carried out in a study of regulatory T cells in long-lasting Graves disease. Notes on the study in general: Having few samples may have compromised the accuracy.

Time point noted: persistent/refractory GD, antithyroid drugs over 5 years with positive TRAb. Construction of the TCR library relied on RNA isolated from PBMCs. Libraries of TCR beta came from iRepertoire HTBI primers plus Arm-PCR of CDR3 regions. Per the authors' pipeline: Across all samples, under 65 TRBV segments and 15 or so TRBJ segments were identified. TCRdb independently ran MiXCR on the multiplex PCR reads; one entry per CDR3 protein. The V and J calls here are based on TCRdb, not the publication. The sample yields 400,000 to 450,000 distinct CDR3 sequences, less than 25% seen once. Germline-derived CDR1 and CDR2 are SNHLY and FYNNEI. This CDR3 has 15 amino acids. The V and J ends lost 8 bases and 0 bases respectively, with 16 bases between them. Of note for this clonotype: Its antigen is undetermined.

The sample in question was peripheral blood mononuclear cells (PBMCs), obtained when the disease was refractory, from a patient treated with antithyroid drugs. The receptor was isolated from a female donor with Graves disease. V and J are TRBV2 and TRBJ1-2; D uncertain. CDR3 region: CASEEGPGPNYGYTF. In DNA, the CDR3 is TGTGCCAGCGAGGAGGGCCCGGGTCCTAACTATGGCTACACCTTC.